This T cell receptor (beta chain) was captured in a study of blood T cells in healthy people across ages (dated by TCRdb to between 2015 and 2017). About the study as a whole: In model experiments, template switching captured roughly one uniquely barcoded TCR beta cDNA molecule for every two T cells. The donors were divided into four age groups: young (average around 17 years), middle-aged (over 35), aged (about 62) and long-lived (about 79). Using the same blood draw, the study looked at two additional independent replicas of 1 million unique cDNA reads for two donors, one aged 18 to 30 and the other aged 80 or older. The study measured age-related changes in TCR beta repertoire diversity using deep sequencing normalized with unique cDNA molecular identifiers. To avoid experimental bias, donors of different ages were spread randomly across the sequencing lanes.

About this clonotype itself: Its antigen is unknown. No base quality information exists; no much larger clone differs at one position.

The roughly 39 donors, aged 6 to 90 years, were systemically healthy Caucasian individuals from Russia. Each donor gave 8 to 10 milliliters of peripheral blood, drawn into EDTA-treated Vacutainer tubes. PBMCs were isolated by Ficoll-Paque density-gradient centrifugation, with at least 7 million obtained per sample. Trizol reagent was used to extract total RNA from the PBMCs, yielding at least 6 micrograms per sample. Naive CD45RAhigh/CD27high T cell percentages were measured by flow cytometry on a PBMC aliquot from every donor. Cut back by 1 base and 0 bases, the V and J ends lie 10 bases apart. CDR1 SGHAT and CDR2 FQNNGV are derived from the germline V gene. The cysteine opens and the phenylalanine closes a CDR3 of 17 amino acids. The CDR3 DNA has 51 bases and is translated from base 1. The paper as a whole reports these results and caveats: Estimates of total diversity from one million sequenced T cells were regarded as lower bounds and underestimates. Compared with the aged group, the long-lived group had more naive CD4+ T cells, fewer expanded clones and increased TCR diversity, suggesting age selection. The CMV infection status of donors was not known, potentially confounding age-related changes in expanded clonotypes. Bulk unsorted PBMC profiling prevented conclusive comparison of naive and antigen-experienced compartments. Observed TCR beta diversity per million T cells fell roughly linearly with age, and a significant reduction was already apparent by age approximately 41. The percentage of naive T cells measured by flow cytometry correlated strongly with observed TCR beta diversity.

Libraries were made using 5' RACE. Sequencing was performed on an Illumina HiSeq 2500. The second PCR ran for roughly 7 to 12 cycles and used a J-beta primer mix along with a sample-barcoded 5' primer. A template-switch 5' adaptor carrying 12 random nucleotides introduced a unique molecular identifier onto each TCR beta cDNA molecule. Each sample yielded at least 2.5 million CDR3-containing paired-end reads. First-strand cDNA synthesis was performed from all RNA using the Mint cDNA synthesis kit, with priming by a TRBC-specific oligonucleotide. All cDNA was treated with uracil-DNA glycosylase and then went through a first 18-cycle PCR with the universal primers M1SS and BC2_uni_R. Per the source publication's procedure: Each sample was normalized by randomly selecting 1 million high-quality reads, each carrying a distinct molecular identifier. Reads with shared molecular identifiers were discarded instead of being binned into consensus sequences. MiTCR, run with a Q25 quality threshold and the strictest error-elimination algorithm, handled CDR3 identification, clonotype clustering and error correction. A nonparametric unseen species model using Euler transformation provided a lower-bound estimate of total TCR beta diversity. The raw public data were reprocessed by TCRdb itself: fastp quality trimming at Q25, MiXCR clonotype calling, in-frame beta chains only. For every CDR3 protein sequence, its rows merge into one entry that carries the most common genes and DNA. The V and J calls and clone size are TCRdb's, not the authors'. The sample table holds 800,000 to 950,000 distinct CDR3 sequences, of which around 48% were seen once. In total, the top ten clones hold 13% of the sample.

Sequencing used blood. The TCR comes from a man aged 25-45 years in good health. The sequence is built from TRBV11-2 and TRBJ2-6, with the D gene too uncertain to name. The CDR3 region reads CASSLGRFSSGANVLTF. The DNA is TGTGCCAGCAGCTTAGGCCGGTTTAGCTCTGGGGCCAACGTCCTGACTTTC.